Listed below are T cell receptor beta chains from one sample, sequenced in a study of EBV T-cell therapy then PD-1 blockade in nasopharyngeal carcinoma. Their cognate antigens are unknown. Some clones are missing from TCRdb's copy, which holds only in-frame ones; the method was immunoSEQ multiplex PCR. The profile shows around 19,000 clones, 80% to 85% of them singletons. The specimen was CD8+ T cells from blood, collected at day 0 from a patient whose treatment included autologous EBV-specific T cells and nivolumab. The receptors derive from a man between 40 and 49 years old with nasopharyngeal carcinoma. CDR3s include the opening cysteine and the closing phenylalanine or tryptophan. D genes are given only for firm matches. Clone size is shown for a subset of rows, as once, few, many or a class of expanded clone.

cdr3_nt cdr3_aa v_call d_call clone_size j_call
TGTGCCAGCTTGGGACAGACCCTGGGAGAGCAGTACTTC CASLGQTLGEQYF TRBV3-1/TRBV3-2 TRBD1 NA TRBJ2-7
TGTGCCAGCAGCCGGGACAGGGAAGGGTACGAGCAGTACTTC CASSRDREGYEQYF TRBV25-1 TRBD1 NA TRBJ2-7
TGTGCCAGCAGGAAGTTACTGGAGACCCAGTACTTC CASRKLLETQYF TRBV6-5 NA NA TRBJ2-5
TGTGCCTGGTCGGCTGGGAGGTTCATGAACACTGAAGCTTTCTTT CAWSAGRFMNTEAFF TRBV30 NA NA TRBJ1-1
TGTGCCAATTCTCCGGGACAGATGAACACTGAAGCTTTCTTT CANSPGQMNTEAFF TRBV2 TRBD1 NA TRBJ1-1
TGTGCCAGCAGCCAGTCCGGGACTAGCGGGGAACAGTTCTTC CASSQSGTSGEQFF TRBV16 TRBD2 NA TRBJ2-1
TGTGCCAGCAGCCAAGATGGGGGCTCTGGGGCCAACGTCCTGACTTTC CASSQDGGSGANVLTF TRBV3-1/TRBV3-2 NA NA TRBJ2-6
TGTGCCAGCAGCGTATGGACAGGATTGAACACTGAAGCTTTCTTT CASSVWTGLNTEAFF TRBV9 TRBD1 NA TRBJ1-1
TGTGCCAGCAGTTACTCTTCCTCCGGGGCCAACGTCCTGACTTTC CASSYSSSGANVLTF TRBV6-2/TRBV6-3 NA NA TRBJ2-6
TGTGCCAGCGGAGGGGGTGAGCAGTTCTTC CASGGGEQFF TRBV9 NA NA TRBJ2-1
TGTGCCAGCAGTTTCAAAGGGGGGTCTTGGAATGAGCAGTTCTTC CASSFKGGSWNEQFF TRBV27 NA NA TRBJ2-1
TGCGCCAGCAGCCAAGATGCCCCCTCATCAATAATACGGCGGAATGAGCAGTTCTTC CASSQDAPSSIIRRNEQFF TRBV4-1 NA NA TRBJ2-1
TGTGCCAGCAGTCCTACCAACAGGGGGCGAGGAGATACGCAGTATTTT CASSPTNRGRGDTQYF TRBV28 TRBD1 NA TRBJ2-3
TGTGCCAGCAGTTACGCGGACAAAGACTATGGCTACACCTTC CASSYADKDYGYTF TRBV6-5 NA NA TRBJ1-2
TGTGCCAGCAGCGGGTTTGATCAGCGGGGGCGGGAGGATACGCAGTATTTT CASSGFDQRGREDTQYF TRBV9 TRBD2 NA TRBJ2-3
TGTGCCAGCAGATGGCGGGGGGGCCAAGGTGAGCAGTTCTTC CASRWRGGQGEQFF TRBV5-4 TRBD2 NA TRBJ2-1
TGTGCCAGCAGCGCCGGGACAGGGGGAACAGATACGCAGTATTTT CASSAGTGGTDTQYF TRBV6-4 TRBD1 NA TRBJ2-3
TGTGCCAGCAGCTTGGTTCCTTCGGGGAAGAGAGATCAGCCCCAGCATTTT CASSLVPSGKRDQPQHF TRBV5-5 NA few TRBJ1-5
TGCGCCAGCAGCCTCTCGACGCATAGCAATCAGCCCCAGCATTTT CASSLSTHSNQPQHF TRBV4-1 NA once TRBJ1-5
TGTGCCAGCAGCCAAGGTGCAGGGGACCTTGAAAAACTGTTTTTT CASSQGAGDLEKLFF TRBV4-2 NA NA TRBJ1-4
TGTGCCAGCCGACCGCGGACAGCAACTAATGAAAAACTGTTTTTT CASRPRTATNEKLFF TRBV5-6 NA NA TRBJ1-4
TGTGCCAGCAGTCCCGGACAGGGGGCAGGAAACACTGAAGCTTTCTTT CASSPGQGAGNTEAFF TRBV27 TRBD1 NA TRBJ1-1